This TCR beta chain was profiled in a study of blood T cell repertoires in COVID-19. The wider study: Researchers got acute and convalescent COVID-19 samples from the United States, Italy and Spain.

Two negative PCRs, clearance, or symptom resolution characterized the recovered Cohort 3 donors. In the original processing: Quantification of nucleated cells was approximated via reference gene primer amplification. Generated by immunoSEQ multiplex PCR, the TCRdb table keeps only in-frame clones and is missing some. For V, J and clone size, that table is used; D and trimming come from the DNA. The data contain more than 200,000 clones, 70% to 90% of them singletons. The origin of this receptor is a man aged 25-45 years who had recovered from COVID-19. Sequencing was performed on PBMCs or T cells enriched from blood (not recorded which).

CDR3 loop: CASSKLGGTSYEQYF. DNA of the CDR3: TGCGCCAGCAGCAAGCTCGGCGGGACGTCCTACGAGCAGTACTTC. The chain has TRBV4-1 and TRBJ2-7, with a weak D call TRBD2 (6 bases). Trimming pared 5 bases from V and 1 base from J, leaving 15 bases between. This CDR3 region has 15 residues. Germline CDR1 MGHRA, CDR2 YSYEKL.